These 17 T cell receptor beta chains were sequenced from one sample in a study of blood T cell repertoires in COVID-19. The protocol was immunoSEQ multiplex PCR, while the TCRdb copy is restricted to in-frame clones and leaves out a portion. Seen here are about 200,000 clones, approximately 78% observed once, and the top ten hold around 8%. Sequenced input: peripheral blood. These receptors were obtained from a woman over 75 with COVID-19, enrolled during active disease.

The CDR3 nucleotides read TGTGCCAGCATATCAGGGGATACGGCTAACTATGGCTACACCTTC. It translates to CASISGDTANYGYTF. The rearrangement links TRBV6-5 to TRBJ1-2; D perhaps matches TRBD1 (6 bases). Germline lookup yields CDR1 MNHEY and CDR2 SVGAGI. The germline V and J ends were trimmed by 7 bases and 0 bases, with 15 bases remaining between them. CDR3 size: 15 residues.

The V gene is TRBV28, the J gene TRBJ2-7; 10 bases are a match to TRBD1. This CDR3 contains 13 residues. V lost 9 bases to trimming and J lost 5 bases; unmatched junction nucleotides: 7. Germline CDR1 and CDR2: MDHEN and SYDVKM. For the CDR3, the DNA is TGTGCCAGTCACGGGACAGGGGTCGACGAGCAGTACTTC. This sequence encodes CASHGTGVDEQYF.

The chain combines TRBV5-4 with TRBJ1-4; 10 bases match TRBD1. V shed 3 bases and J 7 bases; nucleotides not matched to a gene: 6. The CDR3 runs 15 residues. Germline loops: CDR1 SGHNT, CDR2 YYREEE (reference sequence). The CDR3 coding sequence is TGTGCCAGCAGCTCCCAAGACAGGGGGCGTGAAAAACTGTTTTTT. Amino acids: CASSSQDRGREKLFF.

In nucleotides, the CDR3 is TGTGCCAGCAGTTATTCTGAATTCGGTGGCTACACCTTC. Protein: CASSYSEFGGYTF. The chain recombines TRBV6-2 or TRBV6-3 with TRBJ1-2; D unresolved. Per the germline V gene, CDR1 is MNHEY and CDR2 is SVGEGT. CDR3 length: 13 amino acids. V was clipped by 3 bases and J by 7 bases, with 12 bases between them.

This chain links TRBV7-8 with TRBJ1-5; D is ambiguous. The CDR3 spans 15 residues. Germline V gives CDR1 SGHVS, CDR2 FQNEAQ. Trimming shortened V by 1 base and J by 3 bases, and 10 bases separated the two germline ends. DNA of the CDR3: TGTGCCAGCAGCTTAGTTTTGGGCTCCAATCAGCCCCAGCATTTT. Translation: CASSLVLGSNQPQHF.

DNA for the CDR3: TGTGCCAGCAGCCAAACGCGTAACTCCTACAATGAGCAGTTCTTC. This codes for CASSQTRNSYNEQFF. The chain is built from TRBV3-1 (or the pseudogene TRBV3-2) and TRBJ2-1; D gene ambiguous. The CDR3 has 15 amino acids. V was cut by 2 bases and J by 0 bases, with 8 bases left in between. Looked up from germline, CDR1 is LGHDT and CDR2 is YNNKEL (reference sequence).

This clone was seen only once. The rearrangement links TRBV4-3 to TRBJ2-7, with D perhaps matching TRBD1 (6 bases). The CDR3 is made up of 14 amino acids. V lost 0 bases and J 5 bases, leaving 11 bases between the germline ends. CDR1 is LGHNA and CDR2 is YSLEER in the germline V gene. The CDR3 coding sequence is TGCGCCAGCAGCCAAGAGGACAGAGCACACGAGCAGTACTTC. Protein product: CASSQEDRAHEQYF.

J is TRBJ2-7 and V is TRBV19; TRBD1 matches 8 bases. Germline lookup yields CDR1 LNHDA and CDR2 SQIVND (reference sequence). This CDR3 has 15 residues. Trimming cost V 4 bases and J 7 bases; bases outside gene matches: 12. The CDR3 bases are TGTGCCAGTAGTACTCTTGACAGGGGCCTAAAAGAGCAGTACTTC. Its protein is CASSTLDRGLKEQYF.

The chain uses TRBV6-5 and TRBJ2-7; tentative D call: TRBD1 (5 bases). CDR1 is MNHEY and CDR2 is SVGAGI in the germline V gene. The CDR3 contains 14 residues. Trimming pared 7 bases from V and 0 bases from J, leaving 13 bases between. The CDR3 region has the DNA TGTGCCAGCAAGACAACAGGTCCCTCCTACGAGCAGTACTTC. Its protein is CASKTTGPSYEQYF.

The chain recombines TRBV5-4 with TRBJ2-1; D might be TRBD2 (5 bases). Trimming stripped 5 bases from V and 7 bases from J, with 13 bases between. Germline CDR1 and CDR2: SGHNT and YYREEE (reference sequence). This CDR3 region has 13 residues. The CDR3 coding sequence is TGTGCCAGCAGGCCGGGAAACGAAAATGAGCAGTTCTTC. This translates into CASRPGNENEQFF.

The chain recombines TRBV11-3 with TRBJ2-5; 7 bases map to TRBD1. J gave up 0 bases and V 0 bases, and 1 base lay outside the gene matches. Germline V gene lookup returns CDR1 SGHNT and CDR2 YENEEA. The CDR3 covers 15 residues. The CDR3 DNA sequence: TGTGCCAGCAGCTTAGATGGGACAGACCAAGAGACCCAGTACTTC. It yields the protein CASSLDGTDQETQYF.

The chain joins TRBV9 to TRBJ1-5; the match to TRBD1 covers 7 bases. The length of the CDR3 is 15 residues. Germline-derived CDR1 and CDR2 are SGDLS and YYNGEE. V trimming: 0 bases; J trimming: 1 base; junction bases outside the gene matches: 1. CDR3 nucleotides: TGTGCCAGCAGCGTAGCGGGACAGAGCAATCAGCCCCAGCATTTT. Amino acid sequence: CASSVAGQSNQPQHF.

This chain joins TRBV19 and TRBJ1-1; no firm D call. The V end lost 7 bases, the J end lost 5 bases, and 20 bases lay between the germline ends. Germline loops: CDR1 LNHDA, CDR2 SQIVND (reference sequence). The CDR3 loop spans 15 amino acids. CDR3 sequence: CASTPGGGGMTEAFF. The CDR3 DNA reads as TGTGCCAGTACCCCGGGAGGAGGAGGGATGACTGAAGCTTTCTTT.

The rearrangement links TRBV2 to TRBJ1-2, with 8 bases identical to TRBD1. Germline assignment: CDR1 SNHLY and CDR2 FYNNEI. The CDR3 runs 14 residues. The V segment lost 5 bases and the J segment 4 bases; nucleotides outside the gene matches: 6. The CDR3 DNA is TGTGCCAGCAGTAGGGGACAGGTATCCTATGGCTACACCTTC. This sequence encodes CASSRGQVSYGYTF.

The chain employs TRBV5-1 and TRBJ1-3, with 7 nucleotides matching TRBD1. V was clipped by 4 bases and J by 0 bases; unmatched bases: 7. CDR3 size: 16 residues. In germline, CDR1 is SGHRS, CDR2 YFSETQ. Written as DNA, the CDR3 is TGCGCCAGCAGCCCGGGACAGCTCAGCTCTGGAAACACCATATATTTT. This gives the protein CASSPGQLSSGNTIYF.

This sequence joins TRBV7-2 and TRBJ2-1; 12 nucleotides agree with TRBD2. The V segment lost 4 bases and the J segment 7 bases; nucleotides outside the gene matches: 5. The CDR3 extends over 15 amino acids. Germline CDR1 and CDR2: SGHTA and FQGNSA. In DNA, the CDR3 is TGTGCCAGCAGCTCTAAACTAGCGGGAGGTAATGAGCAGTTCTTC. Translation: CASSSKLAGGNEQFF.

This clone turned up a few times. This chain connects TRBV7-2 to TRBJ1-6; D is possibly TRBD1 (6 bases). The CDR3 covers 15 residues. Germline V gene data show CDR1 as SGHTA and CDR2 as FQGNSA. V dropped 5 bases and J dropped 9 bases, with 17 bases sitting between them. DNA for the CDR3: TGTGCCAGCAGCATCGGGACCGGGACACTTTCACCCCTCCACTTT. It translates to CASSIGTGTLSPLHF.